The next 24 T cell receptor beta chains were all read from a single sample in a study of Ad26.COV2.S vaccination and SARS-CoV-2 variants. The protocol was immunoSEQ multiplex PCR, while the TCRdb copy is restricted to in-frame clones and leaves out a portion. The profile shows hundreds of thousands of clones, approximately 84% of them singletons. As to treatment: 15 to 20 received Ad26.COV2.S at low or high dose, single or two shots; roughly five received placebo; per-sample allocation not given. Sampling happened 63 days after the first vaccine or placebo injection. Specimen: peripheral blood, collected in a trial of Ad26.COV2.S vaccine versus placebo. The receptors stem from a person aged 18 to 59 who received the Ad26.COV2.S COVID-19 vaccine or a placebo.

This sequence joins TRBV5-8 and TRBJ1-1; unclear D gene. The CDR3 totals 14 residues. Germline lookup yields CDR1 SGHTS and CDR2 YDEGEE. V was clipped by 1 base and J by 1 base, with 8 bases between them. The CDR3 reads CASSLRRGNTEAFF. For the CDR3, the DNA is TGTGCCAGCAGCTTGAGGAGAGGGAACACTGAAGCTTTCTTT. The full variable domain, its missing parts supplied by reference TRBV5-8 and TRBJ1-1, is EAGVTQSPTHLIKTRGQQATLRCSPISGHTSVYWYQQALGLGLQFLLWYDEGEERNRGNFPPRFSGRQFPNYSSELNVNALELEDSALYLCASSLRRGNTEAFFGQGTRLTVV.

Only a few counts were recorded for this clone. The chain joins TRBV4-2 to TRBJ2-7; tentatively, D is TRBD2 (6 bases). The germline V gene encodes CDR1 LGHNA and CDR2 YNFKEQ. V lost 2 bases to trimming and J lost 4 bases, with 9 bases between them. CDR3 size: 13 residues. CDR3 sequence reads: CASSQNRGYEQYF. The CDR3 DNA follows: TGTGCCAGCAGCCAAAATCGGGGGTACGAGCAGTACTTC.

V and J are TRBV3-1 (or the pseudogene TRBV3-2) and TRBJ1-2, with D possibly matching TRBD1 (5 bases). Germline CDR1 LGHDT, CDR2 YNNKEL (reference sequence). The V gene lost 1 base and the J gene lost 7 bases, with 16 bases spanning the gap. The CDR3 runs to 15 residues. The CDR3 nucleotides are TGTGCCAGCAGCCAAGGAAGGGGCAGGGCGGCTGGCTACACCTTC. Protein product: CASSQGRGRAAGYTF.

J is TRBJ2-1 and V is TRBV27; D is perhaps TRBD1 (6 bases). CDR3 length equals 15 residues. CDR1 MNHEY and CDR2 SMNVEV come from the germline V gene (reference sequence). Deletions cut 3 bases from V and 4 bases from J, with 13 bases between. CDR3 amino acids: CASSLGQGRYNEQFF. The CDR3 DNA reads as TGTGCCAGCAGTTTGGGTCAGGGGCGATACAATGAGCAGTTCTTC.

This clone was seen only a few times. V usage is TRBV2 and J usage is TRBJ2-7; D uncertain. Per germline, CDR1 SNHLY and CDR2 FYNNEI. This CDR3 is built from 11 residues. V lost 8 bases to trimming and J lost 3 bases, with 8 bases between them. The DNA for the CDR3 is TGTGCCAGCGGGCCAAACTACGAGCAGTACTTC. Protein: CASGPNYEQYF.

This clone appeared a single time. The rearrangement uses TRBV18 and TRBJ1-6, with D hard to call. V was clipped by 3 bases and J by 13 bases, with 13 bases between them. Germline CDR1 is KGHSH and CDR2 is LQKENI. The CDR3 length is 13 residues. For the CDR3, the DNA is TGTGCCAGCTCACCGCACCAGGAAGGGCCCCTCCACTTT. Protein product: CASSPHQEGPLHF. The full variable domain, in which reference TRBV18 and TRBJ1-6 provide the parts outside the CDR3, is NAGVMQNPRHLVRRRGQEARLRCSPMKGHSHVYWYRQLPEEGLKFMVYLQKENIIDESGMPKERFSAEFPKEGPSILRIQQVVRGDSAAYFCASSPHQEGPLHFGNGTRLTVT.

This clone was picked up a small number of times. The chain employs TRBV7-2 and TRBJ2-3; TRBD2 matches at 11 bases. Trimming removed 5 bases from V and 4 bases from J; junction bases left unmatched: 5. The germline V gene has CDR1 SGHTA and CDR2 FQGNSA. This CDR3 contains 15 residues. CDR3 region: CASSITSGSSDTQYF. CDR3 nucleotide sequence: TGTGCCAGCAGCATAACTAGCGGGAGTTCAGATACGCAGTATTTT. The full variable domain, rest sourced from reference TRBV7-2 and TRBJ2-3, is GAGVSQSPSNKVTEKGKDVELRCDPISGHTALYWYRQSLGQGLEFLIYFQGNSAPDKSGLPSDRFSAERTGGSVSTLTIQRTQQEDSAVYLCASSITSGSSDTQYFGPGTRLTVL.

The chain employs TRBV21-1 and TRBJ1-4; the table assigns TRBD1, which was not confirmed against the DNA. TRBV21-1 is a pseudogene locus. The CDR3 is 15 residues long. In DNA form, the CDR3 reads TGTGCCAGCAGTGGGGACAGAGAAGGCACGGAAAAACTGTTTTTT. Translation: CASSGDREGTEKLFF.

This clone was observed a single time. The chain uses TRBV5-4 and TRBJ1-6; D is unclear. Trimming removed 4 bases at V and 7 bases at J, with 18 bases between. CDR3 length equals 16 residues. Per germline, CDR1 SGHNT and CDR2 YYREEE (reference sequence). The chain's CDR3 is CASSIGSYTGNSPLHF. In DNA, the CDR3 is TGTGCCAGCAGCATAGGGTCGTACACGGGAAATTCACCCCTCCACTTT.

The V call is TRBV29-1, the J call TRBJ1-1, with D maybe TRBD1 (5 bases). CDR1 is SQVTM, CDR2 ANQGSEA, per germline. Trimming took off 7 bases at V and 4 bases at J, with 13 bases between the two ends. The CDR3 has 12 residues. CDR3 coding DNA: TGCAGCGCCACACGGGGGGGCACTGAAGCTTTCTTT. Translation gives CSATRGGTEAFF.

CDR3 residues: CASSPTIAGMKTQYF. The CDR3 DNA follows: TGTGCCAGCAGCCCTACAATAGCGGGAATGAAGACCCAGTACTTC. The chain uses TRBV7-2 and TRBJ2-5; 8 bases fit TRBD2. The CDR3 is 15 amino acids. J gave up 6 bases and V 5 bases, and 11 bases lay outside the gene matches. Germline V lookup: CDR1 SGHTA, CDR2 FQGNSA.

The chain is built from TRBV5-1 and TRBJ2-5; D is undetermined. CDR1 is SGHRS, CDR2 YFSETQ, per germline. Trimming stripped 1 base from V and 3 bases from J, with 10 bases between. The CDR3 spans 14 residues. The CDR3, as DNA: TGCGCCAGCAGCTTGAGCGACCCCAAAGAGACCCAGTACTTC. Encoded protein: CASSLSDPKETQYF.

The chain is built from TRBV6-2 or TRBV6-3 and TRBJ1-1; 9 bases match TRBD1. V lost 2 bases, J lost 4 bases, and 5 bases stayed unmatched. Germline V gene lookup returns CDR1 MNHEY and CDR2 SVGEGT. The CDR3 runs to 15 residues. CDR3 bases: TGTGCCAGCAGTTACCGCGGGACAGGGATCACTGAAGCTTTCTTT. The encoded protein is CASSYRGTGITEAFF.

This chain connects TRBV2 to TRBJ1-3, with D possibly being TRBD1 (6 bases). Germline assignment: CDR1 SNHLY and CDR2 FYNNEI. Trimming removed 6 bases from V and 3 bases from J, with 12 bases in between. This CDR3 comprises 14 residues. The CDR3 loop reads CASRGALGGNTIYF. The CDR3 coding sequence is TGTGCCAGCAGGGGGGCATTGGGTGGAAACACCATATATTTT. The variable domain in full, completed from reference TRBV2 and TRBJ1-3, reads EPEVTQTPSHQVTQMGQEVILRCVPISNHLYFYWYRQILGQKVEFLVSFYNNEISEKSEIFDDQFSVERPDGSNFTLKIRSTKLEDSAMYFCASRGALGGNTIYFGEGSWLTVV.

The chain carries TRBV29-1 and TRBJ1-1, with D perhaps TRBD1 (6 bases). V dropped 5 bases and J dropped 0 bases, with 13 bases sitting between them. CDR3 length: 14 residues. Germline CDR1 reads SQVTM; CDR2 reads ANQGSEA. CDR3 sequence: CSVSGQNLNTEAFF. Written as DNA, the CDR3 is TGCAGCGTTTCCGGACAGAACCTGAACACTGAAGCTTTCTTT.

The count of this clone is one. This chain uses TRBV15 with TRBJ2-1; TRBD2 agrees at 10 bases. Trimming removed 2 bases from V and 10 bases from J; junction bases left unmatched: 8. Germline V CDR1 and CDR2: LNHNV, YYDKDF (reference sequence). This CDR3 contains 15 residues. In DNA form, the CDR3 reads TGTGCCACCAGCAGAACTTTAGCGGGAGGTAACGAGCAGTTCTTC. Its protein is CATSRTLAGGNEQFF.

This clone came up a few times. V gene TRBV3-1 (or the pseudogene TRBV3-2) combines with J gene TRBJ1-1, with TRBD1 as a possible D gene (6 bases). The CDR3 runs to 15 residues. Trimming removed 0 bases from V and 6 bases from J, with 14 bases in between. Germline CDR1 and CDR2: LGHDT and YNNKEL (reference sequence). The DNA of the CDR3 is TGTGCCAGCAGCCAAGATGGGTCAGGGGTCGCTGAAGCTTTCTTT. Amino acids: CASSQDGSGVAEAFF.

DNA for the CDR3: TGTGCCAGCAGCTTAGCGCGGGGTCCTCAAAACATTCAGTACTTC. As protein: CASSLARGPQNIQYF. J is TRBJ2-4 and V is TRBV7-2; D possibly corresponds to TRBD2 (6 bases). The germline CDR1 and CDR2 sequences are SGHTA and FQGNSA. V gave up 0 bases and J gave up 5 bases, with 11 bases separating them. The length of the CDR3 is 15 residues.

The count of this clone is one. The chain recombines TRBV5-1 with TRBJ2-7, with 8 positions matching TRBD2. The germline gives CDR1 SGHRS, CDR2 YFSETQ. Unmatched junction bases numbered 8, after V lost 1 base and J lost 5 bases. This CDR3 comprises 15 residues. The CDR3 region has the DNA TGCGCCAGCAGCTTGAGGGCGGGAGGCGGCGACGAGCAGTACTTC. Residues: CASSLRAGGGDEQYF.

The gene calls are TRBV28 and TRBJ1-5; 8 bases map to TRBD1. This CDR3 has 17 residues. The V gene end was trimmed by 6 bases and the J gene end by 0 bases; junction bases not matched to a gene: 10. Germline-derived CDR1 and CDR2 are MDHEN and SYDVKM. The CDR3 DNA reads TGTGCCAGCAGCTCAGGGGGCCTGGGATATAGCAATCAGCCCCAGCATTTT. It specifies CASSSGGLGYSNQPQHF.

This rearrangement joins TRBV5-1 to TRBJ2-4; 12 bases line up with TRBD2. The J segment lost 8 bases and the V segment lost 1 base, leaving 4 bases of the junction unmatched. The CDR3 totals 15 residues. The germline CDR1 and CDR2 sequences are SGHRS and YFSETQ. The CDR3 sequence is CASSLLAGGPDIQYF. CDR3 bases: TGCGCCAGCAGCTTGCTAGCGGGGGGGCCTGACATTCAGTACTTC.

The CDR3 DNA is TGTGCCAGCAGTCGACCGGGGGTGAACACTGAAGCTTTCTTT. Amino acids: CASSRPGVNTEAFF. This chain connects TRBV6-5 to TRBJ1-1; tentative D call: TRBD1 (5 bases). CDR3 length: 14 amino acids. V gave up 5 bases and J gave up 0 bases, with 10 bases separating them. Germline V lookup: CDR1 MNHEY, CDR2 SVGAGI.

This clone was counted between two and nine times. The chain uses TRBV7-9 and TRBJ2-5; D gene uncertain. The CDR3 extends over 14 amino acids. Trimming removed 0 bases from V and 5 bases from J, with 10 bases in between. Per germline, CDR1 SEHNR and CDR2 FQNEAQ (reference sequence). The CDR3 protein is CASSLAQTGETQYF. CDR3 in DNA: TGTGCCAGCAGCTTAGCGCAAACCGGGGAGACCCAGTACTTC. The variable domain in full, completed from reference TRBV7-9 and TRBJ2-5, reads DTGVSQNPRHKITKRGQNVTFRCDPISEHNRLYWYRQTLGQGPEFLTYFQNEAQLEKSRLLSDRFSAERPKGSFSTLEIQRTEQGDSAMYLCASSLAQTGETQYFGPGTRLLVL.

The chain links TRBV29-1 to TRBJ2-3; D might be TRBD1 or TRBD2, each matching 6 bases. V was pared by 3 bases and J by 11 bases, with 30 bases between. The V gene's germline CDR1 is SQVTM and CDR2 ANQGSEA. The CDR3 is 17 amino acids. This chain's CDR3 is CSVDPLFPRGGIYMQYF. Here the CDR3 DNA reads TGCAGCGTTGACCCTCTTTTCCCCAGAGGGGGGATCTACATGCAGTATTTT.